The next 25 T cell receptor beta chains were all read from a single sample in a study of shared T cell receptors in the human thymus. Libraries were prepared by immunoSEQ multiplex PCR; TCRdb keeps only in-frame clonotypes and omits some of them. The repertoire holds hundreds of thousands of clones, with about 80% as singletons. These sequences were also reported in another study, on human thymus T cells.

The sample consisted of thymocytes. Receptors were obtained from a boy under three years old with a congenital heart defect.

V usage is TRBV10-2 and J usage is TRBJ1-2; TRBD1 is a possible D gene (6 bases). Trimming took 4 bases from V and 0 from J, leaving 6 bases between them. The germline CDR1 and CDR2 sequences are WSHSY and SAAADI. The CDR3 consists of 13 residues. The CDR3 nucleotides are TGCGCCAGCAGTGGGGGGCCTAACTATGGCTACACCTTC. Amino acids: CASSGGPNYGYTF.

The chain couples TRBV14 to TRBJ2-2, with D maybe TRBD2 (5 bases). V lost 2 bases to trimming and J lost 6 bases, with 10 bases between them. This CDR3 has 14 residues. Germline CDR1 reads SGHDN; CDR2 reads FVKESK. The CDR3 sequence is CASSQPGGPGELFF. The CDR3 nucleotides read TGTGCCAGCAGCCAACCAGGAGGTCCCGGGGAGCTGTTTTTT.

This chain links TRBV4-3 with TRBJ2-1, with 9 bases fitting TRBD2. The V gene end was trimmed by 1 base and the J gene end by 5 bases; junction bases not matched to a gene: 9. This CDR3 spans 17 amino acids. Looked up from germline, CDR1 is LGHNA and CDR2 is YSLEER. The CDR3 region has the DNA TGCGCCAGCAGCCAAGTGGGAGGCGGGAGGGGGCACAATGAGCAGTTCTTC. Translating gives CASSQVGGGRGHNEQFF.

The chain uses TRBV18 and TRBJ1-1, with 9 bases that match TRBD1. Looked up from germline, CDR1 is KGHSH and CDR2 is LQKENI. The J segment lost 2 bases and the V segment lost 5 bases, leaving 15 bases of the junction unmatched. CDR3 length equals 18 residues. This CDR3 is CASSDSGTGTQSNTEAFF. The CDR3 coding sequence is TGTGCCAGCTCAGATTCCGGGACAGGGACGCAATCAAACACTGAAGCTTTCTTT.

The chain has TRBV6-5 and TRBJ2-2; D not resolved. V was clipped by 0 bases and J by 6 bases, with 14 bases between them. This CDR3 spans 16 amino acids. The germline V gene has CDR1 MNHEY and CDR2 SVGAGI. The CDR3 sequence is CASSYSKLLSPGELFF. CDR3 nucleotide sequence: TGTGCCAGCAGTTACTCTAAGCTTCTGAGCCCCGGGGAGCTGTTTTTT.

The chain has TRBV9 and TRBJ2-2; 11 nucleotides align to TRBD1. The CDR3 loop spans 16 amino acids. V dropped 3 bases and J dropped 6; count of bases not matched to a gene: 7. The V gene's germline CDR1 is SGDLS and CDR2 YYNGEE. The CDR3 reads CASSGPDRGPPGELFF. The CDR3 DNA sequence: TGTGCCAGCAGCGGCCCGGACAGGGGGCCGCCCGGGGAGCTGTTTTTT. The whole variable domain, remainder taken from reference TRBV9 and TRBJ2-2, is DSGVTQTPKHLITATGQRVTLRCSPRSGDLSVYWYQQSLDQGLQFLIQYYNGEERAKGNILERFSAQQFPDLHSELNLSSLELGDSALYFCASSGPDRGPPGELFFGEGSRLTVL.

The rearrangement joins TRBV5-6 to TRBJ1-2, with D perhaps matching TRBD1 (6 bases). The length of the CDR3 is 13 residues. CDR1 and CDR2 (germline): SGHDT, YYEEEE. The V gene lost 5 bases and the J gene lost 4 bases, with 12 bases spanning the gap. The CDR3 loop reads CASRHGQLYGYTF. CDR3 DNA: TGTGCCAGCAGGCACGGACAGCTCTATGGCTACACCTTC.

This clone was observed a single time. The V call is TRBV4-1, the J call TRBJ1-2; a possible D gene is TRBD1 (6 bases). V was shortened by 0 bases and J by 4 bases, with 27 bases between the two germline ends. Looked up from germline, CDR1 is MGHRA and CDR2 is YSYEKL. The CDR3 totals 20 residues. CDR3 residues: CASSQDSQGPFPPRSYGYTF. In DNA, the CDR3 is TGCGCCAGCAGCCAAGATTCCCAGGGGCCCTTCCCCCCACGTTCCTATGGCTACACCTTC.

This clone was picked up one time. The chain has TRBV19 and TRBJ1-5; TRBD1 matches 10 bases. The CDR3 spans 15 residues. Germline CDR1 and CDR2: LNHDA and SQIVND (reference sequence). In DNA, the CDR3 is TGTGCTCTCCGGGACAGGGGATATAGCAATCAGCCCCAGCATTTT. Its translation: CALRDRGYSNQPQHF. The full variable domain, its missing parts supplied by reference TRBV19 and TRBJ1-5, is DGGITQSPKYLFRKEGQNVTLSCEQNLNHDAMYWYRQDPGQGLRLIYYSQIVNDFQKGDIAEGYSVSREKKESFPLTVTSAQKNPTAFYLCALRDRGYSNQPQHFGDGTRLSIL.

This clone appeared a few times. The genes are TRBV2 and TRBJ2-1, with 10 bases lining up with TRBD1. Trimming cost V 6 bases and J 1 base; bases outside gene matches: 0. Germline V gene data show CDR1 as SNHLY and CDR2 as FYNNEI. CDR3 length: 14 amino acids. The CDR3 spells CASRGQGSYNEQFF. In DNA form, the CDR3 reads TGTGCCAGCAGGGGACAGGGGTCCTACAATGAGCAGTTCTTC.

CDR3 sequence reads: CASSSVGGVAYEQYF. The CDR3 DNA reads TGTGCCAGCAGCTCAGTTGGGGGGGTAGCCTACGAGCAGTACTTC. The rearrangement uses TRBV28 and TRBJ2-7; the match to TRBD2 covers 7 bases. The CDR3 length is 15 residues. The V gene's germline CDR1 is MDHEN and CDR2 SYDVKM. The V segment lost 6 bases and the J segment 2 bases; nucleotides outside the gene matches: 10.

The V call is TRBV5-1, the J call TRBJ2-1; TRBD1 is a possible D gene (6 bases). The CDR3 spans 16 residues. Germline CDR1 SGHRS, CDR2 YFSETQ. The V gene lost 0 bases and the J gene lost 2 bases, with 12 bases spanning the gap. CDR3 region: CASSLVDSGAYNEQFF. The CDR3 nucleotides read TGCGCCAGCAGCTTGGTGGACAGCGGAGCCTACAATGAGCAGTTCTTC.

The chain joins TRBV7-9 to TRBJ1-5, with 12 positions matching TRBD1. The V segment lost 0 bases and the J segment 5 bases; nucleotides outside the gene matches: 5. This CDR3 region has 17 residues. CDR1 and CDR2 (germline): SEHNR, FQNEAQ (reference sequence). The CDR3 sequence: CASSLAGTGGGDQPQHF. As DNA, the CDR3 is TGTGCCAGCAGCTTAGCGGGGACAGGGGGCGGTGATCAGCCCCAGCATTTT. Full variable domain (missing parts from reference TRBV7-9 and TRBJ1-5): DTGVSQNPRHKITKRGQNVTFRCDPISEHNRLYWYRQTLGQGPEFLTYFQNEAQLEKSRLLSDRFSAERPKGSFSTLEIQRTEQGDSAMYLCASSLAGTGGGDQPQHFGDGTRLSIL.

The chain carries TRBV7-3 and TRBJ2-7; weak D call: TRBD2 (5 bases). This CDR3 contains 19 residues. Per germline, CDR1 SGHTA and CDR2 FQGTGA. V was trimmed by 5 bases and J by 0 bases, leaving 26 bases between them. The CDR3 sequence is CASSPHIVTLRRSSYEQYF. The CDR3, as DNA: TGTGCCAGCAGCCCACATATTGTGACATTGAGGAGGAGCTCCTACGAGCAGTACTTC.

V and J are TRBV6-1 and TRBJ1-2; unclear D gene. The germline CDR1 and CDR2 sequences are MNHNS and SASEGT. V dropped 6 bases and J dropped 4 bases, with 12 bases sitting between them. CDR3 length: 13 residues. CDR3 residues: CASSPPQCYGYTF. CDR3 in DNA: TGTGCCAGCAGCCCCCCCCAGTGCTATGGCTACACCTTC.

This clone came up a few times. V and J are TRBV30 and TRBJ2-6, with TRBD1 matching over 9 bases. Germline loops: CDR1 GTSNPN, CDR2 SVGIG (reference sequence). The CDR3 has 18 amino acids. The V gene end was trimmed by 0 bases and the J gene end by 0 bases; junction bases not matched to a gene: 6. The CDR3 here is CAWSVLDRGDSGANVLTF. CDR3 in DNA: TGTGCCTGGAGTGTACTGGACAGGGGAGACTCTGGGGCCAACGTCCTGACTTTC.

The chain is built from TRBV5-4 and TRBJ2-1, with D possibly being TRBD2 (6 bases). V lost 1 base, J lost 3 bases, and 11 bases lay in between. Germline V gene lookup returns CDR1 SGHNT and CDR2 YYREEE (reference sequence). CDR3 length: 15 residues. The CDR3 DNA reads TGTGCCAGCAGCTTGTTACTAGCCCACTACAATGAGCAGTTCTTC. It is translated as CASSLLLAHYNEQFF.

The rearrangement joins TRBV14 to TRBJ2-7; TRBD2 is a possible D gene (5 bases). The CDR3 consists of 18 residues. V lost 0 bases to trimming and J lost 4 bases, with 22 bases between them. Germline V gene sequence: CDR1 SGHDN, CDR2 FVKESK. CDR3 nucleotide sequence: TGTGCCAGCAGCCAAGAGGTGTCGAGGTCCTGGGGAGATTACGAGCAGTACTTC. It encodes CASSQEVSRSWGDYEQYF.

The chain recombines TRBV9 with TRBJ1-1, with D uncertain. This CDR3 is built from 14 residues. CDR1 is SGDLS, CDR2 YYNGEE, per germline. Trimming removed 4 bases at V and 4 bases at J, with 14 bases between. The CDR3 region has the DNA TGTGCCAGCAGCCCCCCGACCCCTAGCACTGAAGCTTTCTTT. This translates into CASSPPTPSTEAFF.

This clone was observed a single time. V usage is TRBV11-2 and J usage is TRBJ2-4, with 7 bases fitting TRBD2. The germline V gene has CDR1 SGHAT and CDR2 FQNNGV. The V and J ends lost 6 bases and 0 bases, in that order; junction bases with no gene match: 14. The CDR3 consists of 18 residues. The CDR3 DNA reads as TGTGCCAGCAGGGAGGATCAATTCGGGGGGATAGCCAAAAACATTCAGTACTTC. Protein: CASREDQFGGIAKNIQYF.

V usage is TRBV7-9 and J usage is TRBJ1-2, with 9 positions matching TRBD1. The CDR3 loop spans 16 amino acids. V dropped 5 bases and J dropped 5; count of bases not matched to a gene: 12. Germline-derived CDR1 and CDR2 are SEHNR and FQNEAQ (reference sequence). The CDR3 sequence is CASSPEQGAVYYGYTF. The CDR3, as DNA: TGTGCCAGCAGCCCGGAACAGGGGGCGGTTTATTATGGCTACACCTTC.

The V and J genes are TRBV14 and TRBJ2-7; D might be TRBD1 (6 bases). Germline V lookup: CDR1 SGHDN, CDR2 FVKESK. Trimming left V 0 bases short and J 2 bases short, with 17 bases between. The CDR3 length is 17 residues. The CDR3 loop is CASSQDPWQGPPYEQYF. CDR3 in DNA: TGTGCCAGCAGCCAAGATCCCTGGCAGGGGCCTCCCTACGAGCAGTACTTC.

This clone was seen a few times. The rearrangement links TRBV5-4 to TRBJ1-1, with D maybe TRBD1 (6 bases). From germline, CDR1 is SGHNT and CDR2 YYREEE (reference sequence). There are 16 residues in the CDR3. With 0 bases removed from V and 4 bases from J, the gap between germline ends came to 16 bases. DNA for the CDR3: TGTGCCAGCAGCTTGGGACAAACAGGGTCGGTCACTGAAGCTTTCTTT. This translates into CASSLGQTGSVTEAFF.

This sequence joins TRBV28 and TRBJ1-5; 8 bases match TRBD1. The CDR3 extends over 15 amino acids. J gave up 8 bases and V 4 bases, and 10 bases lay outside the gene matches. Germline V gene lookup returns CDR1 MDHEN and CDR2 SYDVKM. The CDR3: CASSSEGRGLKPQHF. CDR3 bases: TGTGCCAGCAGTTCAGAGGGCAGGGGGCTGAAGCCCCAGCATTTT. The full variable domain, in which reference TRBV28 and TRBJ1-5 provide the parts outside the CDR3, is DVKVTQSSRYLVKRTGEKVFLECVQDMDHENMFWYRQDPGLGLRLIYFSYDVKMKEKGDIPEGYSVSREKKERFSLILESASTNQTSMYLCASSSEGRGLKPQHFGDGTRLSIL.

The genes are TRBV4-3 and TRBJ2-7, with 9 bases lining up with TRBD1. The CDR3 runs 17 residues. Germline CDR1 LGHNA, CDR2 YSLEER. Unmatched junction bases numbered 10, after V lost 0 bases and J lost 4 bases. The CDR3 nucleotides are TGCGCCAGCAGCCAAGATTTTGCGGGACAGGGACGATACGAGCAGTACTTC. Its translation: CASSQDFAGQGRYEQYF.